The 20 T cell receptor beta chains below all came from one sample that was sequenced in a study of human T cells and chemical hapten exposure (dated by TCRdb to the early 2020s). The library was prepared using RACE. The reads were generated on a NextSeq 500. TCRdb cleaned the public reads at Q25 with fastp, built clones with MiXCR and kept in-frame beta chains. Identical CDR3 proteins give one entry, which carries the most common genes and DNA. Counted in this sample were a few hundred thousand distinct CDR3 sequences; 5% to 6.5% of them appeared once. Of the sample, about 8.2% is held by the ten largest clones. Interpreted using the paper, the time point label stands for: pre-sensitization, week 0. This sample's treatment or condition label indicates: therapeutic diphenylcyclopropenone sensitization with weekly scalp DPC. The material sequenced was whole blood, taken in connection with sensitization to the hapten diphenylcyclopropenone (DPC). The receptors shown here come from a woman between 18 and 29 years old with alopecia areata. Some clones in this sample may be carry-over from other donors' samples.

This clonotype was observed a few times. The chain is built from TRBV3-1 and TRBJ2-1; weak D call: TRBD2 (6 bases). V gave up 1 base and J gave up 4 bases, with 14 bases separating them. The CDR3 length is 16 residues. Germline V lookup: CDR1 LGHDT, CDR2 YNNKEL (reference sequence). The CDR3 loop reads CASSQVGGAGYNEQFF. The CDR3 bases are TGTGCCAGCAGCCAAGTCGGAGGGGCGGGGTACAATGAGCAGTTCTTC.

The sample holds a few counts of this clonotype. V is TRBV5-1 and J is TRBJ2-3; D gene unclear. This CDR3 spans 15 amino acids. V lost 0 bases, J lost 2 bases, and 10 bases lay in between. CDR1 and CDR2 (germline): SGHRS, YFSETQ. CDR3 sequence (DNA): TGCGCCAGCAGCTTGGGCTTAGCCTACACAGATACGCAGTATTTT. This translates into CASSLGLAYTDTQYF.

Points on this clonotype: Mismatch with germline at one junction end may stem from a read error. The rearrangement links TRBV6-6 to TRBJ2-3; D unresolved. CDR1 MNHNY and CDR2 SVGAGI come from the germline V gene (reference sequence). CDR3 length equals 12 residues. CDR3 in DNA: TGTGCCAACAGTGCGGAAGGAGATACGCAGTATTTT. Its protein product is CANSAEGDTQYF.

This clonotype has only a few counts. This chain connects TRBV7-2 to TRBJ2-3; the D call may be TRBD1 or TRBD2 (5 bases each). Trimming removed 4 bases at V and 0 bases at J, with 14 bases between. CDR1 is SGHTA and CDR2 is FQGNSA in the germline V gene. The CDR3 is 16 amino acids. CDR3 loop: CASSSQGAPSTDTQYF. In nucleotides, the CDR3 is TGTGCCAGCAGCTCCCAGGGAGCGCCGAGCACAGATACGCAGTATTTT.

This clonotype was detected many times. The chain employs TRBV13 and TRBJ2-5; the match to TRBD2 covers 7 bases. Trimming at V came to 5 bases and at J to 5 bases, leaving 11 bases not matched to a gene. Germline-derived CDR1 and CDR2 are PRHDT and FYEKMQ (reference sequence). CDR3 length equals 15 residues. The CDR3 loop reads CASSPERGPRETQYF. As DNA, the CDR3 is TGTGCCAGCAGCCCTGAGCGGGGCCCCAGGGAGACCCAGTACTTC.

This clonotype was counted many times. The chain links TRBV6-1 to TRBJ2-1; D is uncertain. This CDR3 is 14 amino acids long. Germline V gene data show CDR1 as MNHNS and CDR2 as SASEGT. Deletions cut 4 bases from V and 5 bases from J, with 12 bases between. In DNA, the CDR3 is TGTGCCAGCAGTGGGCAAAGGCAGAACAATGAGCAGTTCTTC. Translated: CASSGQRQNNEQFF.

The CDR3 is CASSLRGFQETQYF. The CDR3 DNA reads TGTGCCAGCAGTCTAAGGGGGTTCCAAGAGACCCAGTACTTC. This chain links TRBV7-2 with TRBJ2-5; possible D gene TRBD1, 6 bases. Per germline, CDR1 SGHTA and CDR2 FQGNSA. This CDR3 comprises 14 residues. Trimming left V 6 bases short and J 1 base short, with 12 bases between.

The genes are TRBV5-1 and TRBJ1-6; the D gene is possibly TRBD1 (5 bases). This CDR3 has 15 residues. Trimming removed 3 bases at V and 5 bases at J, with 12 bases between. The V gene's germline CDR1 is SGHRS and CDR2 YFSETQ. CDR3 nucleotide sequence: TGCGCCAGCAGCTCACCCGACAGAAATAATTCACCCCTCCACTTT. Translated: CASSSPDRNNSPLHF.

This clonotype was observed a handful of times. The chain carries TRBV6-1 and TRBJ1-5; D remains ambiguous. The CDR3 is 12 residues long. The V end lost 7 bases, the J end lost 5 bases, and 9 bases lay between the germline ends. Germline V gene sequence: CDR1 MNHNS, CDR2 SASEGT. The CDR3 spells CASKGLDQPQHF. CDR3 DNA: TGTGCCAGCAAAGGTCTTGATCAGCCCCAGCATTTT.

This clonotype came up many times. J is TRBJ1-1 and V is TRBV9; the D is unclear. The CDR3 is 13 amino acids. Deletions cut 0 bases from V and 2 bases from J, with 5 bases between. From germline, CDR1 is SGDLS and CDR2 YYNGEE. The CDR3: CASSVDTNTEAFF. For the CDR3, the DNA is TGTGCCAGCAGCGTAGACACCAACACTGAAGCTTTCTTT.

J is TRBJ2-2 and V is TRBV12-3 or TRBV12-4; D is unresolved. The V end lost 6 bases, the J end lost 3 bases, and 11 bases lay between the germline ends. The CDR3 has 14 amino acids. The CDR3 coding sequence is TGTGCCAGCAGACCCCCTTGGGACACCGGGGAGCTGTTTTTT. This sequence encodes CASRPPWDTGELFF.

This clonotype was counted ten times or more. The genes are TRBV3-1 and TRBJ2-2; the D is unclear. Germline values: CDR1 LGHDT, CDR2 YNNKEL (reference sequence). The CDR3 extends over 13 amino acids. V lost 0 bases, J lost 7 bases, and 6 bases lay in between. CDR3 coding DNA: TGTGCCAGCAGCCAAGACGTGATCGGGGAGCTGTTTTTT. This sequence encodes CASSQDVIGELFF. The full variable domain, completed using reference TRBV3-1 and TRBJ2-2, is DTAVSQTPKYLVTQMGNDKSIKCEQNLGHDTMYWYKQDSKKFLKIMFSYNNKELIINETVPNRFSPKSPDKAHLNLHINSLELGDSAVYFCASSQDVIGELFFGEGSRLTVL.

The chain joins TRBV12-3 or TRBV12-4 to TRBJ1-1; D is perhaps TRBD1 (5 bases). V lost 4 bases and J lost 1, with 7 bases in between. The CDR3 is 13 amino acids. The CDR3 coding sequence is TGTGCCAGCAGTTGGACACAGAACACTGAAGCTTTCTTT. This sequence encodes CASSWTQNTEAFF.

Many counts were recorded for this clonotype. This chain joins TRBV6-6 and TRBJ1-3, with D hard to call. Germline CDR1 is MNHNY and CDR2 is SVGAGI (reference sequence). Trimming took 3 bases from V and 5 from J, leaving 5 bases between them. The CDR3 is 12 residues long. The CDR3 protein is CASSYDRNTIYF. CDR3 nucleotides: TGTGCCAGCAGTTATGACCGAAACACCATATATTTT.

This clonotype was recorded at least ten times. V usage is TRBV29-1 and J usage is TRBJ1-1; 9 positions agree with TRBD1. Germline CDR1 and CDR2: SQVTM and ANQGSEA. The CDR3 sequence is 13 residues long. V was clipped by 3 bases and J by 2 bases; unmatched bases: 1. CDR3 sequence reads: CSVEGQGNTEAFF. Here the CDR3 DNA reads TGCAGCGTTGAGGGACAGGGTAACACTGAAGCTTTCTTT.

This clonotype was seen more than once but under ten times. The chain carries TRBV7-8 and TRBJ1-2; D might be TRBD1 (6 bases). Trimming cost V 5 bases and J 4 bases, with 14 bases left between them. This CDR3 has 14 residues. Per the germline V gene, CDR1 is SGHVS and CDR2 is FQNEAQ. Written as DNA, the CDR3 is TGTGCCAGCAGCCCAACTACAGGGCCCTATGGCTACACCTTC. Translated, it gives CASSPTTGPYGYTF.

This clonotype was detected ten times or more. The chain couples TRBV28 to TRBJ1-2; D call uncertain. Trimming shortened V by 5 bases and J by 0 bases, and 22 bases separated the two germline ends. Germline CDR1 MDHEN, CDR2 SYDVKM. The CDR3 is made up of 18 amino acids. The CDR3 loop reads CASSPSSLWMVANYGYTF. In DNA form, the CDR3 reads TGTGCCAGCAGTCCCTCGTCGCTGTGGATGGTAGCTAACTATGGCTACACCTTC.

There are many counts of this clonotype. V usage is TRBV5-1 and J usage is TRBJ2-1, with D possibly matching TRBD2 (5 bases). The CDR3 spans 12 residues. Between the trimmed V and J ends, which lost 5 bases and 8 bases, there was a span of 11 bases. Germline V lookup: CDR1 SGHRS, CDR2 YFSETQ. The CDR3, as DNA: TGCGCCAGCAGTGGGCTGGAGGATGAGCAGTTCTTC. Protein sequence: CASSGLEDEQFF.

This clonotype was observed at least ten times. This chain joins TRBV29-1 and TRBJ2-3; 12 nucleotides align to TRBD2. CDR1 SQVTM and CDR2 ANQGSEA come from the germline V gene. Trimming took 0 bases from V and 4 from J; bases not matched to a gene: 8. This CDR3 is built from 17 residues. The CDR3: CSVEDRLAGGPADTQYF. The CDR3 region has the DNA TGCAGCGTTGAAGATCGCCTAGCGGGGGGGCCTGCAGATACGCAGTATTTT.

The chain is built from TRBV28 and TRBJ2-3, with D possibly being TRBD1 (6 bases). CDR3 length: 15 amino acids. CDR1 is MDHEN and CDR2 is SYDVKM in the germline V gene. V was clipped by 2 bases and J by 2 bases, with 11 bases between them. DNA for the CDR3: TGTGCCAGCAGTTTACAGGGGCGGAACACAGATACGCAGTATTTT. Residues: CASSLQGRNTDTQYF. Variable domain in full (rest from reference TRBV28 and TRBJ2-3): DVKVTQSSRYLVKRTGEKVFLECVQDMDHENMFWYRQDPGLGLRLIYFSYDVKMKEKGDIPEGYSVSREKKERFSLILESASTNQTSMYLCASSLQGRNTDTQYFGPGTRLTVL.